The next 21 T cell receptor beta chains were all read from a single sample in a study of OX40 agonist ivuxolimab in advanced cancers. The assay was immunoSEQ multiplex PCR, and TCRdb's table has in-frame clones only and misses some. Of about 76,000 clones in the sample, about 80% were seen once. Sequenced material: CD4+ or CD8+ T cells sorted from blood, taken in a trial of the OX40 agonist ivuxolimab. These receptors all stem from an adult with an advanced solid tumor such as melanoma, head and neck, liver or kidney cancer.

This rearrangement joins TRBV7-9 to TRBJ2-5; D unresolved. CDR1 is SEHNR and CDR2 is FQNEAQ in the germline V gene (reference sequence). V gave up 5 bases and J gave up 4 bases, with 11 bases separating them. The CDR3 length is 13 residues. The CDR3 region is CASSPKGPETQYF. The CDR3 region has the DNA TGTGCCAGCAGCCCTAAAGGGCCAGAGACCCAGTACTTC.

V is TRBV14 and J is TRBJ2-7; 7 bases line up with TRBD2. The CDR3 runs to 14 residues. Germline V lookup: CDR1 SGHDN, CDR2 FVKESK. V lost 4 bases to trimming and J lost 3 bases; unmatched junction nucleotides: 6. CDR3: CASSRGGVRYEQYF. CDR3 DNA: TGTGCCAGCAGCCGCGGGGGTGTCCGCTACGAGCAGTACTTC.

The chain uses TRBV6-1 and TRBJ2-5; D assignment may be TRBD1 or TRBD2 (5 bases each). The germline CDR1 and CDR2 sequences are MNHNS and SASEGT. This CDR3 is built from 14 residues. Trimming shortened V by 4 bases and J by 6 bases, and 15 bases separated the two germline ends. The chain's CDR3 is CASSGGSGPQTQYF. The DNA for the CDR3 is TGTGCCAGCAGTGGAGGGTCGGGACCGCAGACCCAGTACTTC.

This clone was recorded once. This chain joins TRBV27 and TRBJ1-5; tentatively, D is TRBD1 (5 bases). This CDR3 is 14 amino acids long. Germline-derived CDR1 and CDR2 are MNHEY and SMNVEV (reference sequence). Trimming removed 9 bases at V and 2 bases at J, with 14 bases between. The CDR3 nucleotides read TGTGCCAGTTCCCAGGGTAGTCGCAATCAGCCCCAGCATTTT. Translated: CASSQGSRNQPQHF.

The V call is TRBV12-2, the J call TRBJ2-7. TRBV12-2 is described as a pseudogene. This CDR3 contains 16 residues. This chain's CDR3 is CASRLEGRRNTYEQYF. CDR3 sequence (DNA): TGTGCAAGTCGCTTAGAGGGCCGCCGAAACACCTACGAGCAGTACTTC.

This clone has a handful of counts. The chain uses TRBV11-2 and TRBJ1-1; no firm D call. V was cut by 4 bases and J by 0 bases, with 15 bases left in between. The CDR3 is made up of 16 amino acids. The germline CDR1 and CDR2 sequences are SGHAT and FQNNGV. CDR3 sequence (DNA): TGTGCCAGCAGCTCCATGGGGTCCAGCGTGAACACTGAAGCTTTCTTT. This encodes CASSSMGSSVNTEAFF.

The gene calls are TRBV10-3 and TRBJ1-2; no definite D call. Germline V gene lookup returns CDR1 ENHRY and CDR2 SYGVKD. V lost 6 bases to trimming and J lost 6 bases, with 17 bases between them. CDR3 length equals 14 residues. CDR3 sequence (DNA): TGTGCCATCAGCCCAAGGACGGATAGTAATGGCTACACCTTC. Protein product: CAISPRTDSNGYTF.

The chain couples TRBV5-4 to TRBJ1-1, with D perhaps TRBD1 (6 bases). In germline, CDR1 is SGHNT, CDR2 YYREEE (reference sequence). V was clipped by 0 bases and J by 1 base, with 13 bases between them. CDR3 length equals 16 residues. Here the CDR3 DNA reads TGTGCCAGCAGCTTGGGCCGGAGCAGGGGGAACACTGAAGCTTTCTTT. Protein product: CASSLGRSRGNTEAFF.

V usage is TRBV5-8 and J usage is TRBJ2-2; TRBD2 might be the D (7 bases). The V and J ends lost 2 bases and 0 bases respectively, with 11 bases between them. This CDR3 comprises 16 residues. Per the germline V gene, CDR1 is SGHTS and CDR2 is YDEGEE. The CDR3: CASSFRGASNTGELFF. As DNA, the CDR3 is TGTGCCAGCAGCTTTCGGGGGGCCTCGAACACCGGGGAGCTGTTTTTT.

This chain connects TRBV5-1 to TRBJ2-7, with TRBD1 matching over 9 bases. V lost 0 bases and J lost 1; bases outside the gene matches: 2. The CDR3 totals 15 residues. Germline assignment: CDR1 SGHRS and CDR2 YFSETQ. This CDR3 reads CASSLGDRVSYEQYF. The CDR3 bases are TGCGCCAGCAGCTTGGGGGACAGGGTATCCTACGAGCAGTACTTC.

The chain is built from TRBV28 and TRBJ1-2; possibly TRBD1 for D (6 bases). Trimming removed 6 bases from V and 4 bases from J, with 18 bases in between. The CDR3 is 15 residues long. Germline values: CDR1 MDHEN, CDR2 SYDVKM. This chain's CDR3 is CASRRTAVGGYGYTF. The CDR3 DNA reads TGTGCCAGCAGGAGGACAGCAGTTGGGGGCTATGGCTACACCTTC.

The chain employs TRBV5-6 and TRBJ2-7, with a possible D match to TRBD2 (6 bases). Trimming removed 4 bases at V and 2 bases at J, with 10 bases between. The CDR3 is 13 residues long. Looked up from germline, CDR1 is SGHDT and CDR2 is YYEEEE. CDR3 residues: CASSAGRTYEQYF. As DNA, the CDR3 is TGTGCCAGCAGCGCGGGGAGGACCTACGAGCAGTACTTC.

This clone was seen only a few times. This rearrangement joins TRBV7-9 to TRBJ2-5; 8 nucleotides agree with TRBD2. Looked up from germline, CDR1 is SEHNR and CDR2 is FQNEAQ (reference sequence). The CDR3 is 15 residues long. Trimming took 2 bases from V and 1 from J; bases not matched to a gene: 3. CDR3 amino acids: CASSLSSGGQETQYF. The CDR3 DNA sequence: TGTGCCAGCAGCTTATCCAGCGGGGGCCAAGAGACCCAGTACTTC.

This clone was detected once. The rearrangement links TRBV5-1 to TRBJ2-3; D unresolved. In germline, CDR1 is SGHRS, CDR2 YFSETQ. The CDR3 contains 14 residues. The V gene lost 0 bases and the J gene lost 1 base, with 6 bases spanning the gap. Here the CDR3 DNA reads TGCGCCAGCAGCTTGGGACGGGGCACAGATACGCAGTATTTT. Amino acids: CASSLGRGTDTQYF.

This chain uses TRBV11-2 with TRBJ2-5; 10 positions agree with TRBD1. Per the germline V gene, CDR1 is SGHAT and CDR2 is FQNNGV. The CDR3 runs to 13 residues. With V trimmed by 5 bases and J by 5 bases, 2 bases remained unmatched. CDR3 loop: CASSPGQGETQYF. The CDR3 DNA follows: TGTGCCAGCAGCCCGGGACAGGGGGAGACCCAGTACTTC.

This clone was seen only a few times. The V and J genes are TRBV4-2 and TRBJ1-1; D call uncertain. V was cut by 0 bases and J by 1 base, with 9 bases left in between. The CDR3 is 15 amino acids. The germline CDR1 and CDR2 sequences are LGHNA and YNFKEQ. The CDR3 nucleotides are TGTGCCAGCAGCCAAGATAGGGCTAGGAACACTGAAGCTTTCTTT. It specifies CASSQDRARNTEAFF.

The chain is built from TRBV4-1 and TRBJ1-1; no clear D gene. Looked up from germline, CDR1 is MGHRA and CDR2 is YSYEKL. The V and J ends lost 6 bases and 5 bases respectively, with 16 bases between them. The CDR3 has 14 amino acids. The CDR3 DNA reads TGCGCCAGCAGAGAGGCGGGAAAGAGGACTGAAGCTTTCTTT. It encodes CASREAGKRTEAFF.

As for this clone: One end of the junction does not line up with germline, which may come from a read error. CDR3 amino acids: CAGGMGAYNEKLFF. As DNA, the CDR3 is TGCGCGGGGGGGATGGGAGCCTATAATGAAAAACTGTTTTTT. The rearrangement links TRBV6-1 to TRBJ1-4; possibly TRBD1 for D (5 bases). The CDR3 has 14 residues. Germline-derived CDR1 and CDR2 are MNHNS and SASEGT.

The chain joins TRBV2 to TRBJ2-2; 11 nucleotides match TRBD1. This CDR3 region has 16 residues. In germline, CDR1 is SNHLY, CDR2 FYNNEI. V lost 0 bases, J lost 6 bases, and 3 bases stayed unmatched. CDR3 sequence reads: CASSEAGQGGAGELFF. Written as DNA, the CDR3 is TGTGCCAGCAGTGAAGCGGGACAGGGGGGAGCCGGGGAGCTGTTTTTT.

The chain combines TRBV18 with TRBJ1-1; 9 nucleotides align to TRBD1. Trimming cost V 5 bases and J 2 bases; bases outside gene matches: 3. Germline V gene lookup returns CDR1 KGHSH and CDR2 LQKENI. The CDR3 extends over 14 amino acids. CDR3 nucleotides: TGTGCCAGCTCATCGGGACAGGGTAACACTGAAGCTTTCTTT. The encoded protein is CASSSGQGNTEAFF.

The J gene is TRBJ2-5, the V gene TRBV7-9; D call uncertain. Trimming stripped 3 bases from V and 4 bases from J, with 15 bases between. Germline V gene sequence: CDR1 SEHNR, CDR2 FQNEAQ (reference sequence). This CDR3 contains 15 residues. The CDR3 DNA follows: TGTGCCAGCAGCTTCGCTGATTGGACCAGAGAGACCCAGTACTTC. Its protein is CASSFADWTRETQYF.